Listed below are T cell receptor beta chains from one sample, sequenced in a study of T cell repertoires in cytomegalovirus infection. TCRdb passed the reads through MiXCR, listing each CDR3 protein once. This repertoire shows fewer than 300,000 distinct CDR3 sequences, about 23% found once; its top ten account for roughly 13%. Sequenced: PBMCs. Receptors were obtained from a human donor in good health (CMV status not recorded). Some clones in this sample may be carry-over from other donors' samples. The CDR3 runs from the conserved cysteine through the conserved F or W. The D gene is left open where the match is weak. Size is stated for part of the rows, as once, few or many counts, or as a class when the clone is expanded.

>TRBD2|TRBJ2-5|TRBV20-1|NA
TGCAGTGCGCCGCGGGGGCAAGAGACCCAGTACTTC
CSAPRGQETQYF
>TRBD1|TRBJ1-2|TRBV20-1|NA
TGCAGTGCTAGCCCCGGGACAGCGGATGGCTACACCTTC
CSASPGTADGYTF
>TRBD1|TRBJ1-1|TRBV25-1|NA
TGTGCCAGCAGGCACACAGGGGGCAGAACTGAAGCTTTCTTT
CASRHTGGRTEAFF
>NA|TRBJ2-4|TRBV20-1|NA
TGCAGTGCTAGAGATCTACGGGGCGCGGACATTCAGTACTTC
CSARDLRGADIQYF
>NA|TRBJ2-2|TRBV24-1|NA
TGTGCCACCAGTGATCGGCAGACGAACACCGGGGAGCTGTTTTTT
CATSDRQTNTGELFF
>NA|TRBJ2-7|TRBV6-6|few
TGTGCCAGCATGAACAGCGCCTACGAGCAGTACTTC
CASMNSAYEQYF
>NA|TRBJ2-1|TRBV6-6|few
TGTGCCAGTTGGAGCGGGCACCAGAGCTCCTACAATGAGCAGTTCTTC
CASWSGHQSSYNEQFF
>TRBD2|TRBJ2-3|TRBV29-1|NA
TGCAGCGTCATCCCCCTAGCGGGAAACACAGATACGCAGTATTTT
CSVIPLAGNTDTQYF
>NA|TRBJ1-2|TRBV28|NA
TGTGCCAGCAGTTTACTATCGCGGATGGGCGGCTACACCTTC
CASSLLSRMGGYTF
>NA|TRBJ2-3|TRBV20-1|few
TGCAGTGCTAGATCCCCAGCGGGAGATACGCAGTATTTT
CSARSPAGDTQYF
>NA|TRBJ2-1|TRBV18|few
TGTGCCAGCTCACCACCGCTAAAGGAAGCGGTACACTACAATGAGCAGTTCTTC
CASSPPLKEAVHYNEQFF
>TRBD2|TRBJ2-5|TRBV7-6|NA
TGTGCCAGCAGCCCCGGGACTAGCAGGAAGACCCAGTACTTC
CASSPGTSRKTQYF
>TRBD2|TRBJ2-3|TRBV7-6|NA
TGTGCCAGCAGCTTAGGAGGGTGGGGGACTAGCGGTGGAGATACGCAGTATTTT
CASSLGGWGTSGGDTQYF
>NA|TRBJ1-2|TRBV20-1|NA
TGCAGTGCTAGAGTGGGGGGGGCGCCGACTGGCTACACCTTC
CSARVGGAPTGYTF
>NA|TRBJ1-1|TRBV28|NA
TGTGCCAGCAGCTTACAGCTGCGGGAAGCTTTCTTT
CASSLQLREAFF
>NA|TRBJ1-2|TRBV20-1|NA
TGCAGTGCTATCCGCGGGTATGGCTACACCTTC
CSAIRGYGYTF
>TRBD2|TRBJ2-6|TRBV20-1|NA
TGCAGTGCCCGGACTAGCGGGGGGGCTGGGGCCAACGTCCTGACTTTC
CSARTSGGAGANVLTF
>TRBD2|TRBJ2-1|TRBV15|few
TGTGCCACCAGCAGAGTTCAGGGAGGGCCCTTGAGCTCCTACAATGAGCAGTTCTTC
CATSRVQGGPLSSYNEQFF
>NA|TRBJ1-5|TRBV20-1|few
TGCAGTGCTAGAGGAGGGCGTAGGGGTCAGCCCCAGCATTTT
CSARGGRRGQPQHF
>NA|TRBJ1-1|TRBV20-1|few
TGCAGTGCTCTGAGTTCTCACGAGACAACTGAAGCTTTCTTT
CSALSSHETTEAFF
>NA|TRBJ2-6|TRBV7-2|many
TGTGCCAGCAGTCGACAGAACCCCCTGAGCTCTGGGGCCAACGTCCTGACTTTC
CASSRQNPLSSGANVLTF
>NA|TRBJ2-3|TRBV12-3/TRBV12-4|many
TGTGCCAGCAGTTTAATCCCCGATACGCAGTATTTT
CASSLIPDTQYF
>NA|TRBJ1-1|TRBV28|NA
TGTGCCAGCAGTTCAATACCCCCATCAGGCACTGAAGCTTTCTTT
CASSSIPPSGTEAFF